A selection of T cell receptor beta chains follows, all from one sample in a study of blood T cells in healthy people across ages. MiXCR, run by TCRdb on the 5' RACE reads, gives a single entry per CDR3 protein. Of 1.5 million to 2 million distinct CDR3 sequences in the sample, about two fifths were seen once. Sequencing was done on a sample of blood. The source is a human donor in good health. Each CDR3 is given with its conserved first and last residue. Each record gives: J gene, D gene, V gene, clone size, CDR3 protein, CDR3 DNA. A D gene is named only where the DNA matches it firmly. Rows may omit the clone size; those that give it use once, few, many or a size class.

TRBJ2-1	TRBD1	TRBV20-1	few	CSARDLQRQGSNEQFF	TGCAGTGCTAGAGATCTTCAGAGACAGGGGTCGAATGAGCAGTTCTTC
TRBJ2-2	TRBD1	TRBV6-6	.	CASSDDRGRGSGELFF	TGTGCCAGCAGTGACGACAGGGGGCGCGGATCCGGGGAGCTGTTTTTT
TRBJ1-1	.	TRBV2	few	CASSEAGSGSTEAFF	TGTGCCAGCAGTGAAGCTGGGTCTGGTAGCACTGAAGCTTTCTTT
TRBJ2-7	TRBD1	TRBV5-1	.	CATKPGTGINYEQYF	TGCGCCACCAAGCCCGGGACAGGGATAAACTACGAGCAGTACTTC
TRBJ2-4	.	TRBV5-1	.	CASSLSSGAKNIQYF	TGCGCCAGCAGCTTGAGTAGCGGAGCCAAAAACATTCAGTACTTC
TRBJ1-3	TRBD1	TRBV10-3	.	CAIKGGRGSAGNTIYF	TGTGCCATCAAAGGGGGCAGGGGGTCCGCTGGAAACACCATATATTTT
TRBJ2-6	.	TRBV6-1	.	CASTSGPGANVLTF	TGTGCCAGCACTTCAGGGCCCGGGGCCAACGTCCTGACTTTC
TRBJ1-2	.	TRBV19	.	CASSLASEALNYGYTF	TGTGCCAGTAGCCTAGCCTCTGAGGCGCTCAACTATGGCTACACCTTC
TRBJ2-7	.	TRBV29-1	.	CSVMRGITYEQYF	TGCAGCGTTATGAGGGGGATTACCTACGAGCAGTACTTC
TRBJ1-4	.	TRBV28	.	CASSGEGARANEKLFF	TGTGCCAGCAGTGGGGAAGGGGCGCGAGCTAATGAAAAACTGTTTTTT
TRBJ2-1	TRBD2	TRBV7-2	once	CAGSLSGGAENEQFF	TGTGCCGGCAGCCTTAGCGGGGGGGCGGAAAATGAGCAGTTCTTC
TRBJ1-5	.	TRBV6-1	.	CASSEGLRFNQPQHF	TGTGCCAGCAGTGAAGGCCTCCGATTCAATCAGCCCCAGCATTTT
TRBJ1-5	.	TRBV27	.	CASSLLGPGLGQPQHF	TGTGCCAGCAGTTTATTGGGGCCGGGTTTGGGTCAGCCCCAGCATTTT
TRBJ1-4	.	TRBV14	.	CASSQGTPATNEKLFF	TGTGCCAGCAGCCAGGGGACACCTGCAACTAATGAAAAACTGTTTTTT
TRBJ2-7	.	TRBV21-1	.	CASSTQAGPGGEQYF	TGTGCCAGCAGCACCCAAGCGGGGCCGGGGGGGGAGCAGTACTTC
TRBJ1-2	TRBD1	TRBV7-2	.	CASSLKAGGDRVIYTF	TGTGCCAGCAGCTTAAAGGCGGGGGGGGACAGGGTAATTTACACCTTC
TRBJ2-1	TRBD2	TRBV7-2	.	CASRPAGSGLNEQFF	TGTGCCAGCAGGCCAGCGGGGTCAGGTCTGAATGAGCAGTTCTTC
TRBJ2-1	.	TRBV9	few	CASSVLYNHNEQFF	TGTGCCAGCAGCGTCCTATATAACCACAATGAGCAGTTCTTC
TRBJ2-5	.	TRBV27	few	CASSLKQDQETQYF	TGTGCCAGCAGTTTGAAGCAGGACCAAGAGACCCAGTACTTC
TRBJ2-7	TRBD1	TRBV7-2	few	CASSRRDRAFYEQYF	TGTGCCAGCAGCCGCCGGGACAGGGCCTTTTACGAGCAGTACTTC
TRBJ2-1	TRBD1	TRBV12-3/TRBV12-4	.	CASSIPGQGFWGTQFF	TGTGCCAGCAGTATCCCGGGACAGGGGTTTTGGGGGACCCAGTTCTTC
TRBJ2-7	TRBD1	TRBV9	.	CASSAPPDRELYEQYF	TGTGCCAGCAGCGCCCCGCCAGACAGGGAATTGTACGAGCAGTACTTC
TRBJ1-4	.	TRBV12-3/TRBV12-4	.	CASSSLQGTNEKLFF	TGTGCCAGCAGTTCATTGCAGGGTACTAATGAAAAACTGTTTTTT
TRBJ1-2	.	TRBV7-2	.	CAGSLDRTGGYGYTF	TGTGCCGGCAGCTTAGATAGGACCGGAGGCTATGGCTACACCTTC
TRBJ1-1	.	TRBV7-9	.	CASSLVRGSAEAFF	TGTGCCAGCAGCTTAGTCAGGGGTTCAGCTGAAGCTTTCTTT
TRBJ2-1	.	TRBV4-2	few	CASSQEDSHSYNEQFF	TGTGCCAGCAGCCAAGAGGACAGCCACTCCTACAATGAGCAGTTCTTC
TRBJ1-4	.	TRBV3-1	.	CASSQDVRGSPSNEKLFF	TGTGCCAGCAGCCAAGATGTGAGAGGAAGCCCGTCTAATGAAAAACTGTTTTTT
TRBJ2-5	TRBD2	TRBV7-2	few	CASSRASGLQETQYF	TGTGCCAGCAGCCGGGCTAGCGGCCTACAAGAGACCCAGTACTTC
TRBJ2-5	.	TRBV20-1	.	CSARTLIGETQYF	TGCAGTGCTAGGACTTTGATTGGAGAGACCCAGTACTTC
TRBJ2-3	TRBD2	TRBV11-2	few	CASSLDTGGGTSGGLSTDTQYF	TGTGCCAGCAGCTTAGATACGGGTGGGGGGACTAGCGGGGGCCTTAGCACAGATACGCAGTATTTT
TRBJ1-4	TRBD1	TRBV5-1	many	CASSLEQGARNNEKLFF	TGCGCCAGCAGCTTGGAGCAGGGGGCGCGAAATAATGAAAAACTGTTTTTT